This T cell receptor beta chain was captured by sequencing in a study of technical replicates of blood from a handful of donors. Libraries were prepared by immunoSEQ multiplex PCR; TCRdb keeps only in-frame clonotypes and omits some of them. This table has approximately 64,000 clones, roughly 86% appearing once. The germline V gene encodes CDR1 SEHNR and CDR2 FQNEAQ (reference sequence). There are 15 residues in the CDR3. V was clipped by 7 bases and J by 4 bases; unmatched bases: 8. The chain uses TRBV7-9 and TRBJ2-1; 9 nucleotides line up with TRBD2. This TCR was recovered from a human donor in good health. Some clones in this sample may be carry-over from other donors' samples. The material sequenced was PBMCs. The CDR3 DNA sequence: TGTGCCAGCAACCCGTCGGCGGGGGGGTACAATGAGCAGTTCTTC. It translates to CASNPSAGGYNEQFF.